One sample yielded the 21 T cell receptor beta chains listed below, sequenced in a study of identical twins. Each CDR3 protein is one row after TCRdb ran MiXCR on the 5' RACE reads. The table shows some 630,000 distinct CDR3 sequences, with under 8.5% occurring only once. These sequences were also reported in another study, on yellow fever vaccine responses in identical twins.

The specimen was PBMCs. The receptors were sampled from a young woman in good health.

This clonotype appeared a few times. The CDR3 nucleotides read TGCGCCAGCAGCTCCTGGAGGAGGACAGCAGAAGGAGATACGCAGTATTTT. Amino acids: CASSSWRRTAEGDTQYF. The rearrangement uses TRBV5-1 and TRBJ2-3, with D possibly TRBD1 on 6 matching bases. The germline V gene encodes CDR1 SGHRS and CDR2 YFSETQ. V was pared by 3 bases and J by 5 bases, with 22 bases between. The CDR3 totals 17 residues.

This chain links TRBV10-3 with TRBJ2-3, with 10 nucleotides matching TRBD1. Germline CDR1 is ENHRY and CDR2 is SYGVKD. The CDR3 has 14 residues. The V segment lost 6 bases and the J segment 6 bases; nucleotides outside the gene matches: 6. The CDR3: CAISTGQGPDTQYF. DNA of the CDR3: TGTGCCATCAGCACGGGACAGGGGCCCGATACGCAGTATTTT.

The table lists this clonotype with many counts. This chain links TRBV5-1 with TRBJ2-1; D unresolved. The germline CDR1 and CDR2 sequences are SGHRS and YFSETQ. Trimming took off 0 bases at V and 0 bases at J, with 13 bases between the two ends. The CDR3 consists of 17 residues. The CDR3 sequence: CASSLEPGVGSYNEQFF. The DNA for the CDR3 is TGCGCCAGCAGCTTGGAACCCGGAGTGGGCTCCTACAATGAGCAGTTCTTC.

This clonotype turned up a few times. The chain carries TRBV28 and TRBJ2-7; either TRBD1 or TRBD2 may fit D (5 bases each). The germline V gene encodes CDR1 MDHEN and CDR2 SYDVKM. Trimming took off 1 base at V and 4 bases at J, with 14 bases between the two ends. This CDR3 is 15 amino acids long. CDR3 amino acids: CASSLLEAGAYEQYF. For the CDR3, the DNA is TGTGCCAGCAGTTTATTGGAGGCTGGGGCTTACGAGCAGTACTTC.

The V and J genes are TRBV28 and TRBJ2-7, with 9 bases aligning to TRBD2. From germline, CDR1 is MDHEN and CDR2 SYDVKM. This CDR3 is 17 amino acids long. V lost 7 bases to trimming and J lost 9 bases; unmatched junction nucleotides: 22. As DNA, the CDR3 is TGTGCCAGCAAGTCTAAGCGGGAGGACTTGCTTACCAGGGGGCAGTACTTC. Its protein is CASKSKREDLLTRGQYF.

This clonotype appeared many times. The chain employs TRBV7-3 and TRBJ2-3, with D unresolved. The CDR3 runs to 15 residues. Germline V gene lookup returns CDR1 SGHTA and CDR2 FQGTGA. The V and J ends lost 2 bases and 0 bases respectively, with 9 bases between them. CDR3: CASSLLEISTDTQYF. The CDR3 nucleotides read TGTGCCAGCAGCTTACTAGAAATTAGCACAGATACGCAGTATTTT. The entire variable domain, with the rest obtained from reference TRBV7-3 and TRBJ2-3, is as follows: GAGVSQTPSNKVTEKGKYVELRCDPISGHTALYWYRQSLGQGPEFLIYFQGTGAADDSGLPNDRFFAVRPEGSVSTLKIQRTERGDSAVYLCASSLLEISTDTQYFGPGTRLTVL.

This chain uses TRBV2 with TRBJ2-7; D is ambiguous. Germline lookup yields CDR1 SNHLY and CDR2 FYNNEI. The CDR3 has 14 residues. Deletions cut 9 bases from V and 0 bases from J, with 15 bases between. DNA of the CDR3: TGTGCCAGAGGCCGCGGCTCCCCCTCCTACGAGCAGTACTTC. Translated: CARGRGSPSYEQYF.

This chain uses TRBV6-1 with TRBJ2-2; D ambiguous. Deletions cut 2 bases from V and 1 base from J, with 11 bases between. This CDR3 region has 16 residues. Per germline, CDR1 MNHNS and CDR2 SASEGT. CDR3: CASSELANVNTGELFF. The CDR3 DNA sequence: TGTGCCAGCAGTGAACTGGCTAATGTGAACACCGGGGAGCTGTTTTTT.

This clonotype appeared a few times. V gene TRBV10-3 combines with J gene TRBJ2-2, with a possible D match to TRBD1 (6 bases). CDR1 ENHRY and CDR2 SYGVKD come from the germline V gene. Trimming shortened V by 11 bases and J by 0 bases, and 16 bases separated the two germline ends. The CDR3 loop spans 15 amino acids. CDR3 sequence reads: CASTPQGTNTGELFF. In DNA, the CDR3 is TGTGCCTCAACACCCCAGGGGACGAACACCGGGGAGCTGTTTTTT.

This sequence joins TRBV29-1 and TRBJ2-7; 8 bases are shared with TRBD1. The J segment lost 6 bases and the V segment lost 6 bases, leaving 4 bases of the junction unmatched. This CDR3 comprises 11 residues. Per the germline V gene, CDR1 is SQVTM and CDR2 is ANQGSEA. In DNA, the CDR3 is TGCAGCGTCCAAGACAGGGGCGAGCAGTACGTC. It encodes CSVQDRGEQYV.

This clonotype was counted between two and nine times. The J gene is TRBJ2-5, the V gene TRBV7-2, with D perhaps being TRBD1 or TRBD2 (5 bases each). The ends were cut back, 2 bases at V and 1 base at J, with 11 bases in the middle. The CDR3 spans 15 residues. CDR1 and CDR2 from the germline V gene are SGHTA and FQGNSA. This CDR3 is CASSLSPGPQETQYF. In DNA, the CDR3 is TGTGCCAGCAGCTTAAGCCCGGGACCCCAAGAGACCCAGTACTTC.

This sequence joins TRBV11-2 and TRBJ2-3, with D unclear. Germline assignment: CDR1 SGHAT and CDR2 FQNNGV. The CDR3 length is 12 residues. The germline V and J ends were trimmed by 4 bases and 4 bases, with 6 bases remaining between them. This CDR3 reads CASSSFSDTQYF. As DNA, the CDR3 is TGTGCCAGCAGCTCATTTTCAGATACGCAGTATTTT. Full variable domain (remainder filled in from reference TRBV11-2 and TRBJ2-3): EAGVAQSPRYKIIEKRQSVAFWCNPISGHATLYWYQQILGQGPKLLIQFQNNGVVDDSQLPKDRFSAERLKGVDSTLKIQPAKLEDSAVYLCASSSFSDTQYFGPGTRLTVL.

The rearrangement uses TRBV10-3 and TRBJ2-1, with D possibly TRBD2 on 6 matching bases. The CDR3 loop spans 15 amino acids. V lost 0 bases and J 6 bases, leaving 12 bases between the germline ends. CDR1 and CDR2 from the germline V gene are ENHRY and SYGVKD. CDR3 in amino acids: CAISESGLAANEQFF. In DNA, the CDR3 is TGTGCCATCAGTGAGTCGGGACTGGCCGCCAATGAGCAGTTCTTC.

This clonotype has just a few counts. V usage is TRBV20-1 and J usage is TRBJ2-1, with 8 bases matching TRBD2. The CDR3 consists of 15 residues. The V gene end was trimmed by 6 bases and the J gene end by 7 bases; junction bases not matched to a gene: 14. The germline CDR1 and CDR2 sequences are DFQATT and SNEGSKA (reference sequence). CDR3 protein: CSATPGTRSSNEQFF. CDR3 DNA sequence: TGCAGTGCAACGCCCGGGACTAGGAGCAGTAATGAGCAGTTCTTC.

This clonotype was picked up many times. This CDR3 is CASSLLRGSPGELFF. In DNA form, the CDR3 reads TGCGCCAGCAGCTTGTTGCGGGGGTCCCCCGGGGAGCTGTTTTTT. This chain uses TRBV5-1 with TRBJ2-2, with 7 nucleotides matching TRBD2. This CDR3 spans 15 amino acids. V dropped 1 base and J dropped 6; count of bases not matched to a gene: 6. Germline CDR1 is SGHRS and CDR2 is YFSETQ.

V usage is TRBV7-9 and J usage is TRBJ1-6, with D unclear. The CDR3 runs 14 residues. The ends were cut back, 1 base at V and 7 bases at J, with 8 bases in the middle. From germline, CDR1 is SEHNR and CDR2 FQNEAQ (reference sequence). CDR3 in DNA: TGTGCCAGCAGCTTAGAGTACGAGAATTCACCCCTCCACTTT. Translated: CASSLEYENSPLHF.

The table lists this clonotype with many counts. This chain connects TRBV29-1 to TRBJ1-1, with no clear D. The CDR3 loop spans 12 amino acids. Deletions cut 4 bases from V and 8 bases from J, with 14 bases between. Germline CDR1 reads SQVTM; CDR2 reads ANQGSEA. CDR3 sequence reads: CSVVTAHREAFF. CDR3 DNA: TGCAGCGTTGTCACAGCTCACCGAGAAGCTTTCTTT. Using reference TRBV29-1 and TRBJ1-1 for the parts outside the CDR3, the full variable domain is SAVISQKPSRDICQRGTSLTIQCQVDSQVTMMFWYRQQPGQSLTLIATANQGSEATYESGFVIDKFPISRPNLTFSTLTVSNMSPEDSSIYLCSVVTAHREAFFGQGTRLTVV.

The chain links TRBV5-1 to TRBJ2-6, with a tentative D call TRBD1 (6 bases). Per germline, CDR1 SGHRS and CDR2 YFSETQ. V gave up 1 base and J gave up 0 bases, with 11 bases separating them. This CDR3 is built from 17 residues. In nucleotides, the CDR3 is TGCGCCAGCAGCTTGACAGGGCCCTCCTCTGGGGCCAACGTCCTGACTTTC. Its protein product is CASSLTGPSSGANVLTF.

This clonotype was observed at least ten times. This rearrangement joins TRBV7-9 to TRBJ1-4; D is uncertain. V lost 2 bases, J lost 4 bases, and 17 bases lay in between. CDR3 size: 17 residues. Germline values: CDR1 SEHNR, CDR2 FQNEAQ (reference sequence). CDR3 in amino acids: CASSLTLADYNNEKLFF. The CDR3 coding sequence is TGTGCCAGCAGCTTAACTTTGGCCGACTACAATAATGAAAAACTGTTTTTT.

This clonotype has more than one count but fewer than ten. The chain recombines TRBV12-3 or TRBV12-4 with TRBJ2-1; D possibly corresponds to TRBD1 (6 bases). This CDR3 contains 13 residues. V shed 6 bases and J shed 10 bases, with 16 bases lying between them. The CDR3 reads CASSWTATEEQFF. As DNA, the CDR3 is TGTGCCAGCAGCTGGACAGCGACGGAGGAGCAGTTCTTC.

In regard to this clonotype: Just one base apart from a much larger clone, this may be a read error. The chain carries TRBV14 and TRBJ2-2; D remains ambiguous. CDR3 length: 15 amino acids. V was cut by 0 bases and J by 5 bases, with 10 bases left in between. From germline, CDR1 is SGHDN and CDR2 FVKESK. CDR3 in DNA: TGTGCCAGCAGCCAAGATAGATTGACAACCGGGGAGCTGTTTTTT. Translated: CASSQDRLTTGELFF.